The present T cell receptor beta chain was sequenced within a study of blood T cell repertoires in COVID-19 (dated by TCRdb to between 2020 and 2021). About the full investigation: Samples from collaborators originated in the United States, Italy and Spain and spanned both the acute and convalescent phases of COVID-19. The repertoires were released in a freely available public database intended as a resource for research on the immune response to SARS-CoV-2. The samples were drawn from two sources: the first 160 participants of the ongoing ImmuneRACE study, and 950 to 1,500 subjects contributed by 6 global collaborators. Subjects who had been exposed to COVID-19, were actively infected with it, or had recovered from it provided the deeply sampled blood TCRbeta repertoires that made up the dataset. A de-identified subject ID, COVID-19 status, age in years and sex were almost always included in the sample metadata. The material from the prospective study consisted of cDNA or gDNA derived from T cells, B-cell-depleted T cells, or PBMCs. Where available, HLA class I and class II types were obtained from metadata supplied by the sample provider rather than from assay-based typing. The paper as a whole reports these results and caveats: Clinical and demographic metadata were provided uncurated, with the amount varying by source and participant.

Turning to this clone: The clone's antigen remains unknown. The input lacks base qualities; no much larger clone sits a single base away.

For CDR1 and CDR2, the germline V gene (reference sequence) lists SSHAT and FNYEAQ. Reading from cysteine to phenylalanine, the CDR3 counts 19 amino acids. The read is trimmed to its CDR3 DNA, 57 bases read in frame from base 1. V trim: 6 bases; J trim: 7 bases; unmatched bases: 23. TCRbeta CDR3 regions were amplified from genomic DNA by means of the immunoSEQ Assay, a bias-controlled multiplex PCR. Concerning the study's data processing: The number of nucleated cells in each sample was estimated by amplification of reference gene primers within the assay. Sequence reads were collapsed and filtered to measure the absolute abundance of every unique TCRbeta CDR3 rearrangement. For each sample, productive Simpson clonality was calculated by taking the square root of Simpson's diversity index across productive rearrangements. This is the immuneACCESS table as TCRdb keeps it, with only in-frame sequences that have V and J called. A part of the clones is gone; compared with another copy, unresolved V genes explain less than half, and the rest is unexplained. V and J calls plus clone size are reproduced from that table; the DNA served to infer D and trimming. Here the sample has about 220,000 clones; over 80% occur a single time. 4% to 5.5% of the sample is taken by the ten largest.

The collaborating institutions used their own protocols to collect whole blood in K2EDTA tubes. For TCRbeta analysis, collaborators shipped samples as frozen whole blood, isolated PBMCs, or DNA extracted from either of those sample types. Sequencing used peripheral blood. The TCR was taken from a human donor in a cohort sampled during active COVID-19. This chain joins TRBV7-7 to TRBJ2-3; 9 bases in between match TRBD2. The nucleotide sequence is given as TGTGCCAGCAGTCCCCAGCCCCCTAGGGCGGGAGGGCCTAGGAATACGCAGTATTTT. It encodes CASSPQPPRAGGPRNTQYF.